The clone carrying this T cell receptor (beta chain) was detected only a few times. Its antigen is unidentified. The sample belongs to a study of metastatic and nonmetastatic thyroid tumors. Study information: Repertoire comparison spanned blood and tumor or nodule tissue of malignant and benign thyroid patients. Study-wide findings and caveats: Malignant thyroid tumors reportedly exceeded benign nodules significantly in TCR beta diversity, with the difference appearing in blood and tumor.

TCRdb ran MiXCR on the PCR reads. The sample yields about 25,000 clones, 20% seen once. All patients were treatment-naive before thyroid surgery. Germline assignment: CDR1 MRHNA and CDR2 SNTAGT. CDR3 length: 9 residues. Trimming removed 7 bases from V and 12 bases from J, with 10 bases in between. The sequenced sample consisted of adjacent normal tissue. V gene TRBV6-4 combines with J gene TRBJ2-7; D remains ambiguous. The receptor comes from a female donor with papillary thyroid cancer or a benign thyroid nodule (not recorded which). Some clones in this sample may be carry-over from other donors' samples. CDR3 nucleotide sequence: TGTGCCAGCACAATTGGGCGGTACTTC. Protein product: CASTIGRYF.